This TCR beta chain was identified in a study of blood T cell repertoires in COVID-19. Assay: immunoSEQ multiplex PCR; the TCRdb copy retains only in-frame clones and omits some. The sample holds just over 300,000 clones, 80% to 90% seen once. Germline-derived CDR1 and CDR2 are LGHDT and YNNKEL (reference sequence). V lost 3 bases, J lost 7 bases, and 5 bases stayed unmatched. The CDR3 totals 14 residues. Participant ages covered roughly 18 to 89 years across about two dozen US areas. What the recovered Cohort 3 donors had was two negative PCRs, clearance, or symptom resolution. The chain carries TRBV3-1 (or the pseudogene TRBV3-2) and TRBJ2-2; 7 bases match TRBD1. The source is a young man who had recovered from COVID-19. Specimen: PBMCs or T cells enriched from blood (not recorded which). The chain's CDR3 is CASSHDRADGELFF. CDR3 nucleotides: TGTGCCAGCAGCCATGACAGGGCGGACGGGGAGCTGTTTTTT.